This TCR beta chain originates from a study of OX40 agonist ivuxolimab in advanced cancers. Looking at the study overall: Partial responses were achieved by three patients, one with hepatocellular carcinoma and two with cutaneous melanoma.

As for this clone: Its cognate antigen is unknown.

Measured with immunoSEQ multiplex PCR; TCRdb has only the in-frame clones, and not every one. The table includes approximately 28,000 clones, 65% to 85% detected once. Study-wide findings and caveats: Both blood CD4+ and CD8+ T cells showed clonal growth by week 6 at 0.1 to 3.0 mg/kg.

The CDR3 extends over 13 amino acids. V was clipped by 3 bases and J by 4 bases, with 7 bases between them. Germline values: CDR1 LNHDA, CDR2 SQIVND (reference sequence). This clonotype was obtained from an adult with an advanced solid tumor such as melanoma, head and neck, liver or kidney cancer. This chain uses TRBV19 with TRBJ1-5; D gene ambiguous. The source material was CD4+ or CD8+ T cells sorted from blood, sampled in a trial of the OX40 agonist ivuxolimab. The CDR3 bases are TGTGCCAGTAGTATTTGGCAGAATCAGCCCCAGCATTTT. This encodes CASSIWQNQPQHF.